This T cell receptor beta chain was recovered during a study of blood T cell repertoires in COVID-19. Study-wide context: PBMCs, B-cell-depleted T cells, or T cells were the source of the cDNA or gDNA that made up the material.

This clone was found once. TCRdb's table, derived via immunoSEQ multiplex PCR, lists solely in-frame clones and lacks some. Of about 130,000 clones detected, 90% appear once; the ten largest clones hold around 3.7%. V was clipped by 5 bases and J by 3 bases; unmatched bases: 4. This CDR3 has 14 residues. Germline lookup yields CDR1 SNHLY and CDR2 FYNNEI. This clonotype was obtained from a man aged 50 to 60 with active COVID-19. The sequencing sample was made of peripheral blood. The chain is built from TRBV2 and TRBJ2-1, with 7 bases aligning to TRBD2. CDR3 coding DNA: TGTGCCAGCAGTTTTGGACTAGACTACAATGAGCAGTTCTTC. Translated, it gives CASSFGLDYNEQFF.